This T cell receptor beta chain stems from a study of blood T cell repertoires in COVID-19. About the study: Acute and convalescent COVID-19 specimens originated in the United States, Italy and Spain. From T cells, B-cell-depleted T cells, or PBMCs came the material, which was cDNA or gDNA.

In the study's own analysis: Reference gene primer amplification yielded estimated nucleated cell counts. Libraries were prepared by immunoSEQ multiplex PCR; TCRdb keeps only in-frame clonotypes and omits some of them. D and trimming come from the DNA, and the V and J calls and clone size come from that table. The sample lists about 76,000 clones, around 83% seen once, with over 9.5% in the top ten. Germline V gives CDR1 SGHDT, CDR2 YYEEEE. There are 14 residues in the CDR3. The V end was cut by 5 bases, the J end by 0 bases, with 10 bases between. Patients at the Seattle site were enrolled during active infection and followed longitudinally.

The specimen sequenced was peripheral blood. The clonotype comes from a man aged 55-75 years with COVID-19, enrolled during active disease. The chain uses TRBV5-6 and TRBJ2-3; the D is unclear. The CDR3 nucleotides read TGTGCCAGCAGGTTTGGCTTGAGCACAGATACGCAGTATTTT. Its protein product is CASRFGLSTDTQYF.